One sample yielded the 26 T cell receptor beta chains listed below, sequenced in a study of beta chain features in type 1 diabetes. These TCRs are of unknown antigen specificity. General study results and limits: For Type 1 diabetes patients, all four CD4+ subsets carried TCRB CDR3s that were moderately but significantly shorter.

Since all of the isolated RNA was reverse transcribed, expressed TCRB transcripts were what got sequenced. Measured with immunoSEQ multiplex PCR; TCRdb has only the in-frame clones, and not every one. This table has about 740,000 clones, around 15% appearing once. Input material: naive CD4+ T cells from blood. The receptor source for this set is a young man with type 1 diabetes.

In this sample, this clone turned up a few times. V is TRBV4-1 and J is TRBJ2-1, with no clear D. The length of the CDR3 is 14 residues. Germline V CDR1 and CDR2: MGHRA, YSYEKL. Trimming pared 4 bases from V and 12 bases from J, leaving 19 bases between. The CDR3 nucleotides are TGCGCCAGCAGCCTATACTTTGGCGACACCGGGCAGTTCTTC. The encoded protein is CASSLYFGDTGQFF.

V is TRBV5-1 and J is TRBJ2-7; D unclear. The CDR3 loop spans 13 amino acids. Per the germline V gene, CDR1 is SGHRS and CDR2 is YFSETQ. V was pared by 4 bases and J by 5 bases, with 13 bases between. The CDR3 nucleotides are TGCGCCAGCAGCCCGCCTAGAATCCACGAGCAGTACTTC. It translates to CASSPPRIHEQYF.

The chain combines TRBV9 with TRBJ1-2; no definite D call. Germline V CDR1 and CDR2: SGDLS, YYNGEE. The V end lost 1 base, the J end lost 6 bases, and 7 bases lay between the germline ends. CDR3 length: 12 residues. Here the CDR3 reads CASSVIQNGYTF. The CDR3 DNA reads TGTGCCAGCAGCGTAATACAGAATGGCTACACCTTC.

This clone was seen a handful of times. The V call is TRBV5-1, the J call TRBJ1-2; D is undetermined. Germline loops: CDR1 SGHRS, CDR2 YFSETQ. CDR3 length: 14 amino acids. The V end was cut by 2 bases, the J end by 3 bases, with 11 bases between. The CDR3 bases are TGCGCCAGCAGCTTCCAGGCAGCATACTATGGCTACACCTTC. It specifies CASSFQAAYYGYTF. Complete variable domain (other parts from reference TRBV5-1 and TRBJ1-2): KAGVTQTPRYLIKTRGQQVTLSCSPISGHRSVSWYQQTPGQGLQFLFEYFSETQRNKGNFPGRFSGRQFSNSRSEMNVSTLELGDSALYLCASSFQAAYYGYTFGSGTRLTVV.

This clone was seen only a few times. The V gene is TRBV30, the J gene TRBJ2-2; 10 bases fit TRBD1. The CDR3 has 14 amino acids. Losses at the gene ends were 1 base for V and 5 bases for J; bases not matched to a gene: 1. Germline values: CDR1 GTSNPN, CDR2 SVGIG (reference sequence). CDR3 in amino acids: CAWSGQGATGELFF. In nucleotides, the CDR3 is TGTGCCTGGAGTGGACAGGGGGCGACCGGGGAGCTGTTTTTT.

This chain connects TRBV7-8 to TRBJ1-1; D unclear. The V and J ends lost 5 bases and 5 bases respectively, with 21 bases between them. This CDR3 has 16 amino acids. Per germline, CDR1 SGHVS and CDR2 FQNEAQ. The CDR3 bases are TGTGCCAGCAGCCTAAGTTCCCGGGGTAGAGGGACTGAAGCTTTCTTT. It yields the protein CASSLSSRGRGTEAFF. Full variable domain (rest looked up from reference TRBV7-8 and TRBJ1-1): GAGVSQSPRYKVAKRGQDVALRCDPISGHVSLFWYQQALGQGPEFLTYFQNEAQLDKSGLPSDRFFAERPEGSVSTLKIQRTQQEDSAVYLCASSLSSRGRGTEAFFGQGTRLTVV.

This clone was observed a few times. The chain uses TRBV11-2 and TRBJ1-2; D is unresolved. CDR3 size: 14 residues. From germline, CDR1 is SGHAT and CDR2 FQNNGV. Trimming took 5 bases from V and 8 from J, leaving 18 bases between them. Here the CDR3 reads CASSPTDGLGGYTF. CDR3 DNA sequence: TGTGCCAGCAGCCCCACGGACGGCCTCGGGGGCTACACCTTC.

This clone was seen a handful of times. The chain combines TRBV5-1 with TRBJ1-2; 8 bases are shared with TRBD1. Per the germline V gene, CDR1 is SGHRS and CDR2 is YFSETQ. The CDR3 contains 17 residues. V lost 0 bases to trimming and J lost 8 bases; unmatched junction nucleotides: 15. The CDR3 loop is CASSLETTAGGAGGYTF. CDR3 nucleotides: TGCGCCAGCAGCTTGGAAACGACCGCAGGGGGCGCGGGCGGCTACACCTTC.

This chain uses TRBV2 with TRBJ2-1; the D call may be TRBD1 or TRBD2 (5 bases each). CDR3 length: 15 residues. V gave up 0 bases and J gave up 7 bases, with 13 bases separating them. The germline CDR1 and CDR2 sequences are SNHLY and FYNNEI. The CDR3 sequence is CASSEAEKRGNEQFF. CDR3 nucleotide sequence: TGTGCCAGCAGTGAAGCGGAAAAGAGGGGTAATGAGCAGTTCTTC.

The table lists this clone with a few counts. The CDR3 nucleotides read TGTGCCAGCAGTCCACAGGGGGCGCGGAACTATGGCTACACCTTC. Residues: CASSPQGARNYGYTF. This sequence joins TRBV27 and TRBJ1-2; TRBD1 matches at 9 bases. Germline trimming cut 5 bases from V and 2 bases from J; bases unmatched to any gene: 6. The CDR3 spans 15 residues. Germline CDR1 is MNHEY and CDR2 is SMNVEV (reference sequence).

This clone was seen a handful of times. The chain joins TRBV14 to TRBJ1-1, with 8 bases identical to TRBD1. Trimming removed 4 bases from V and 1 base from J; junction bases left unmatched: 2. The CDR3 contains 14 residues. CDR1 and CDR2 from the germline V gene are SGHDN and FVKESK. The CDR3 here is CASSPGQGNTEAFF. CDR3 coding DNA: TGTGCCAGCAGCCCAGGACAGGGGAACACTGAAGCTTTCTTT. Filled out from reference TRBV14 and TRBJ1-1, the complete variable domain reads EAGVTQFPSHSVIEKGQTVTLRCDPISGHDNLYWYRRVMGKEIKFLLHFVKESKQDESGMPNNRFLAERTGGTYSTLKVQPAELEDSGVYFCASSPGQGNTEAFFGQGTRLTVV.

The genes are TRBV7-9 and TRBJ1-1; D call uncertain. Germline assignment: CDR1 SEHNR and CDR2 FQNEAQ (reference sequence). The CDR3 spans 14 residues. V was clipped by 1 base and J by 6 bases, with 12 bases between them. The CDR3 region is CASSLVREIPEAFF. CDR3 coding DNA: TGTGCCAGCAGCTTAGTTCGGGAAATTCCTGAAGCTTTCTTT.

This rearrangement joins TRBV6-4 to TRBJ1-2; D uncertain. Per germline, CDR1 MRHNA and CDR2 SNTAGT. This CDR3 is built from 14 residues. V shed 5 bases and J shed 4 bases, with 14 bases lying between them. As DNA, the CDR3 is TGTGCCAGCAGTCGGACGGAGAGTGGCTATGGCTACACCTTC. Translating it yields CASSRTESGYGYTF.

The V call is TRBV30, the J call TRBJ2-1, with D hard to call. The CDR3 has 11 residues. Germline values: CDR1 GTSNPN, CDR2 SVGIG (reference sequence). Trimming shortened V by 0 bases and J by 8 bases, and 5 bases separated the two germline ends. CDR3 loop: CAWSVMYEQFF. The CDR3 nucleotides are TGTGCCTGGAGTGTAATGTATGAGCAGTTCTTC.

J is TRBJ2-7 and V is TRBV18; a possible D gene is TRBD1 (5 bases). CDR1 KGHSH and CDR2 LQKENI come from the germline V gene. V was cut by 3 bases and J by 4 bases, with 10 bases left in between. This CDR3 is 13 amino acids long. This CDR3 reads CASSPDSGYEQYF. The CDR3 bases are TGTGCCAGCTCACCCGACAGTGGGTACGAGCAGTACTTC.

This clone has a handful of counts. The J gene is TRBJ1-5, the V gene TRBV29-1; perhaps TRBD1 as D (5 bases). Germline V gene data show CDR1 as SQVTM and CDR2 as ANQGSEA. The CDR3 has 13 amino acids. Deletions cut 4 bases from V and 7 bases from J, with 14 bases between. CDR3: CSVGGAVGQPQHF. CDR3 nucleotide sequence: TGCAGCGTTGGAGGGGCAGTAGGCCAGCCCCAGCATTTT.

The chain couples TRBV11-2 to TRBJ2-5; D gene uncertain. Trimming removed 0 bases from V and 2 bases from J, with 4 bases in between. CDR3 length: 13 residues. From germline, CDR1 is SGHAT and CDR2 FQNNGV. The DNA for the CDR3 is TGTGCCAGCAGCTTAGACACGCAAGAGACCCAGTACTTC. Amino acids: CASSLDTQETQYF.

The V and J genes are TRBV7-2 and TRBJ1-5; TRBD1 is a possible D gene (5 bases). The germline CDR1 and CDR2 sequences are SGHTA and FQGNSA. CDR3 size: 15 residues. V gave up 8 bases and J gave up 2 bases, with 16 bases separating them. The CDR3 spells CASGSQGGGNQPQHF. CDR3 coding DNA: TGTGCCAGCGGCTCTCAGGGTGGTGGCAATCAGCCCCAGCATTTT.

This clone was seen a handful of times. The sample has other DNA sequences that encode this CDR3 too. The rearrangement links TRBV9 to TRBJ1-6; 8 bases fit TRBD1. This CDR3 has 14 amino acids. V lost 2 bases to trimming and J lost 7 bases; unmatched junction nucleotides: 2. The germline CDR1 and CDR2 sequences are SGDLS and YYNGEE. The CDR3 reads CASSVGQGNSPLHF. CDR3 bases: TGTGCCAGCAGCGTTGGACAGGGCAATTCACCCCTCCACTTT. The complete variable domain, with remaining parts taken from reference TRBV9 and TRBJ1-6, reads DSGVTQTPKHLITATGQRVTLRCSPRSGDLSVYWYQQSLDQGLQFLIQYYNGEERAKGNILERFSAQQFPDLHSELNLSSLELGDSALYFCASSVGQGNSPLHFGNGTRLTVT.

This clone occurred a few times. Distinct nucleotide sequences in the sample also encode this CDR3. The V call is TRBV14, the J call TRBJ1-1; the D is unclear. Germline V gene sequence: CDR1 SGHDN, CDR2 FVKESK. The CDR3 is 13 residues long. V lost 2 bases and J lost 2, with 6 bases in between. CDR3 in amino acids: CASSQQVNTEAFF. DNA for the CDR3: TGTGCCAGCAGCCAACAGGTAAACACTGAAGCTTTCTTT.

This clone occurred a few times. Additional DNA sequences in this sample encode the identical CDR3. CDR3 sequence reads: CASSPGQVNYGYTF. Here the CDR3 DNA reads TGTGCCAGCTCACCCGGACAGGTTAACTATGGCTACACCTTC. The V call is TRBV18, the J call TRBJ1-2; 7 nucleotides line up with TRBD1. The CDR3 loop spans 14 amino acids. Germline trimming cut 3 bases from V and 1 base from J; bases unmatched to any gene: 2. Germline CDR1 and CDR2: KGHSH and LQKENI. The whole variable domain, remainder taken from reference TRBV18 and TRBJ1-2, is NAGVMQNPRHLVRRRGQEARLRCSPMKGHSHVYWYRQLPEEGLKFMVYLQKENIIDESGMPKERFSAEFPKEGPSILRIQQVVRGDSAAYFCASSPGQVNYGYTFGSGTRLTVV.

As concerns this clone: At the DNA level, this CDR3 is encoded by other sequences in the same sample as well. The chain employs TRBV18 and TRBJ2-1; D uncertain. CDR3 length: 14 amino acids. Germline V gene lookup returns CDR1 KGHSH and CDR2 LQKENI. V lost 3 bases and J lost 0, with 6 bases in between. Here the CDR3 reads CASSPGSSYNEQFF. The CDR3 DNA follows: TGTGCCAGCTCACCGGGATCCTCCTACAATGAGCAGTTCTTC.

This chain links TRBV25-1 with TRBJ1-2; 7 bases align to TRBD1. Germline V gene sequence: CDR1 MGHDK, CDR2 SYGVNS. After removal of 3 bases from V and 2 bases from J, the junction contained 3 bases not matched to a gene. The CDR3 sequence is 14 residues long. The CDR3 region has the DNA TGTGCCAGCAGTGATGACAGGGCGAACTATGGCTACACCTTC. It yields the protein CASSDDRANYGYTF.

This clone was detected only a few times. CDR3 residues: CASSSIGNTGELFF. The DNA for the CDR3 is TGTGCCAGCAGCTCCATAGGGAACACCGGGGAGCTGTTTTTT. The chain links TRBV7-9 to TRBJ2-2; unclear D gene. The CDR3 is 14 amino acids. Germline V CDR1 and CDR2: SEHNR, FQNEAQ (reference sequence). Trimming pared 4 bases from V and 1 base from J, leaving 7 bases between.

The chain couples TRBV5-6 to TRBJ1-5; TRBD1 might be the D (5 bases). Germline V gives CDR1 SGHDT, CDR2 YYEEEE. Trimming took 4 bases from V and 3 from J, leaving 8 bases between them. CDR3 length: 13 residues. CDR3 sequence reads: CASSLGDNQPQHF. As DNA, the CDR3 is TGTGCCAGCAGCCTGGGGGACAATCAGCCCCAGCATTTT. The full variable domain, its missing parts supplied by reference TRBV5-6 and TRBJ1-5, is DAGVTQSPTHLIKTRGQQVTLRCSPKSGHDTVSWYQQALGQGPQFIFQYYEEEERQRGNFPDRFSGHQFPNYSSELNVNALLLGDSALYLCASSLGDNQPQHFGDGTRLSIL.

This clone has only a few counts. The chain employs TRBV5-4 and TRBJ2-3; 8 bases agree with TRBD2. CDR3 length equals 15 residues. Looked up from germline, CDR1 is SGHNT and CDR2 is YYREEE (reference sequence). Trimming took 4 bases from V and 2 from J; bases not matched to a gene: 6. The CDR3 sequence: CASSLTSGHTDTQYF. The CDR3 bases are TGTGCCAGCAGCCTTACTAGCGGTCACACAGATACGCAGTATTTT. Looking up the rest from reference TRBV5-4 and TRBJ2-3 gives the full variable domain: ETGVTQSPTHLIKTRGQQVTLRCSSQSGHNTVSWYQQALGQGPQFIFQYYREEENGRGNFPPRFSGLQFPNYSSELNVNALELDDSALYLCASSLTSGHTDTQYFGPGTRLTVL.